This is a list of T cell receptor beta chains from one sample in a study of regulatory T cells in long-lasting Graves disease. One entry per CDR3 protein, called by TCRdb with MiXCR from the multiplex PCR reads. The sample carries 680,000 or so distinct CDR3 sequences, roughly 15% recorded once. The same data also contributed to another study, on T cells in Graves' hyperthyroidism and ophthalmopathy.

Source: peripheral blood mononuclear cells (PBMCs), taken at new diagnosis, from a patient treated with antithyroid drugs. These receptors were obtained from a woman aged 25 to 39 with Graves disease. CDR3s include the opening cysteine and the closing phenylalanine or tryptophan. D genes are given only for firm matches. Clone size is not always given. Where it is, it says once, few, many or a class for expanded clones.

V gene: TRBV20-1
D gene: NA
clone size: NA
CDR3 length: 16
J gene: TRBJ2-3
CDR3 DNA: TGCAGTGCTAGAGTCCTCGGGGGCTTGAGCACAGATACGCAGTATTTT
CDR3 protein: CSARVLGGLSTDTQYF

V gene: TRBV5-1
D gene: TRBD2
clone size: many
CDR3 length: 15
J gene: TRBJ2-2
CDR3 DNA: TGCGCCAGCAGCTTGGCCGCGGGAGGCACCGGGGAGCTGTTTTTT
CDR3 protein: CASSLAAGGTGELFF

V gene: TRBV6-2/TRBV6-3
D gene: TRBD1
clone size: many
CDR3 length: 17
J gene: TRBJ1-2
CDR3 DNA: TGTGCCAGCAGTTACCTTCCATCGACAGGGGAAAGGGATGGCTACACCTTC
CDR3 protein: CASSYLPSTGERDGYTF

V gene: TRBV5-4
D gene: NA
clone size: few
CDR3 length: 15
J gene: TRBJ1-6
CDR3 DNA: TGTGCCAGCAGCTTGGATTTGACACCCAATTCACCCCTCCACTTT
CDR3 protein: CASSLDLTPNSPLHF

V gene: TRBV12-3/TRBV12-4
D gene: TRBD2
clone size: many
CDR3 length: 15
J gene: TRBJ2-1
CDR3 DNA: TGTGCCAGCAGTTTCTCTAGCGGGAGTAATGATGAGCAGTTCTTC
CDR3 protein: CASSFSSGSNDEQFF

V gene: TRBV9
D gene: NA
clone size: NA
CDR3 length: 13
J gene: TRBJ1-6
CDR3 DNA: TGTGCCAGCAGCATTGACCGCGAGCCGCCCCTCCACTTT
CDR3 protein: CASSIDREPPLHF

V gene: TRBV7-2
D gene: NA
clone size: NA
CDR3 length: 13
J gene: TRBJ1-5
CDR3 DNA: TGTGCCAGCAGCGCAGTTGGGGGACAGCCCCAGCATTTT
CDR3 protein: CASSAVGGQPQHF

V gene: TRBV11-2
D gene: TRBD1
clone size: many
CDR3 length: 15
J gene: TRBJ2-7
CDR3 DNA: TGTGCCAGCAGCTTAGTCCGGGACAGGGCCTACGAGCAGTACTTC
CDR3 protein: CASSLVRDRAYEQYF

V gene: TRBV7-8
D gene: TRBD2
clone size: many
CDR3 length: 15
J gene: TRBJ2-5
CDR3 DNA: TGTGCCAGCAGCCCTGGGCCTAGCGGGGGAGAGACCCAGTACTTC
CDR3 protein: CASSPGPSGGETQYF

V gene: TRBV5-6
D gene: NA
clone size: NA
CDR3 length: 13
J gene: TRBJ2-1
CDR3 DNA: TGTGCCAGCAGCTTCCTTAGGGCGAATGAGCAGTTCTTC
CDR3 protein: CASSFLRANEQFF

V gene: TRBV18
D gene: NA
clone size: many
CDR3 length: 14
J gene: TRBJ1-1
CDR3 DNA: TGTGCCAGCTCTCAGCATACAGTGAACACTGAAGCTTTCTTT
CDR3 protein: CASSQHTVNTEAFF

V gene: TRBV20-1
D gene: NA
clone size: NA
CDR3 length: 12
J gene: TRBJ2-3
CDR3 DNA: TGCAGTGCTAGATACAGGGCAGATACGCAGTATTTT
CDR3 protein: CSARYRADTQYF

V gene: TRBV2
D gene: NA
clone size: many
CDR3 length: 18
J gene: TRBJ2-7
CDR3 DNA: TGTGCCAGCAGTGGACGTTCGGAAAAGCGGATGAGCTCCTACGAGCAGTACTTC
CDR3 protein: CASSGRSEKRMSSYEQYF

V gene: TRBV11-2
D gene: TRBD2
clone size: many
CDR3 length: 15
J gene: TRBJ2-3
CDR3 DNA: TGTGCCAGCAGCTTAGTTCCGGGAGGGGGAGATACGCAGTATTTT
CDR3 protein: CASSLVPGGGDTQYF

V gene: TRBV5-6
D gene: NA
clone size: NA
CDR3 length: 14
J gene: TRBJ1-1
CDR3 DNA: TGTGCCAGCAGCTTGGCCGGAGCAGGGAGGGTAGCTTTCTTT
CDR3 protein: CASSLAGAGRVAFF

V gene: TRBV28
D gene: NA
clone size: NA
CDR3 length: 13
J gene: TRBJ1-1
CDR3 DNA: TGTGCCAGAGGGGGGGCGGGTTCCCTTGAAGCTTTCTTT
CDR3 protein: CARGGAGSLEAFF

V gene: TRBV2
D gene: NA
clone size: many
CDR3 length: 11
J gene: TRBJ2-1
CDR3 DNA: TGTGCCAGCATTAATAGCGGCGAGCAGTTCTTC
CDR3 protein: CASINSGEQFF

V gene: TRBV12-3/TRBV12-4
D gene: NA
clone size: many
CDR3 length: 13
J gene: TRBJ1-5
CDR3 DNA: TGTGCCAGCAGAGTAGGGGTCAATCAGCCCCAGCATTTT
CDR3 protein: CASRVGVNQPQHF

V gene: TRBV28
D gene: TRBD1
clone size: many
CDR3 length: 14
J gene: TRBJ1-5
CDR3 DNA: TGTGCCAGCCAGGGGGGGACAGGCAATCAGCCCCAGCATTTT
CDR3 protein: CASQGGTGNQPQHF

V gene: TRBV20-1
D gene: NA
clone size: few
CDR3 length: 15
J gene: TRBJ2-3
CDR3 DNA: TGCAGTGCCCCCACCGTCAGCGGTGTCACAGATACGCAGTATTTT
CDR3 protein: CSAPTVSGVTDTQYF

V gene: TRBV30
D gene: NA
clone size: few
CDR3 length: 15
J gene: TRBJ2-3
CDR3 DNA: TGTGCCTGGAGAATCGCGACCTGGGGCACAGATACGCAGTATTTT
CDR3 protein: CAWRIATWGTDTQYF

V gene: TRBV2
D gene: TRBD2
clone size: many
CDR3 length: 16
J gene: TRBJ2-3
CDR3 DNA: TGTGCCAGCAGTGATAGGGCTAGCGGAACGGGAGATACGCAGTATTTT
CDR3 protein: CASSDRASGTGDTQYF

V gene: TRBV5-1
D gene: NA
clone size: NA
CDR3 length: 16
J gene: TRBJ1-5
CDR3 DNA: TGCGCCAGCAGCAGCTTCGGGGGGGGAGGCACAGATACGCAGCATTTT
CDR3 protein: CASSSFGGGGTDTQHF

V gene: TRBV4-1
D gene: NA
clone size: NA
CDR3 length: 13
J gene: TRBJ2-7
CDR3 DNA: TGCGCCAGCAGCCATCGGGCCGCCTACGAGCAGTACTTC
CDR3 protein: CASSHRAAYEQYF

V gene: TRBV30
D gene: NA
clone size: NA
CDR3 length: 18
J gene: TRBJ1-3
CDR3 DNA: TGTGCCTGGAGGCCACGGGACGCAGTCGGGATTCCTGGAAACACCATATATTTT
CDR3 protein: CAWRPRDAVGIPGNTIYF

V gene: TRBV9
D gene: NA
clone size: few
CDR3 length: 16
J gene: TRBJ1-3
CDR3 DNA: TGTGCCAGCAGCGTAGACCCCGTGGAAGCTGGAAACACCATATATTTT
CDR3 protein: CASSVDPVEAGNTIYF

V gene: TRBV6-2/TRBV6-3
D gene: NA
clone size: NA
CDR3 length: 12
J gene: TRBJ2-1
CDR3 DNA: TGTGCCAGCAGTGGGGTTCGAAATGAGCAGTTCTTC
CDR3 protein: CASSGVRNEQFF

V gene: TRBV5-4
D gene: TRBD2
clone size: NA
CDR3 length: 19
J gene: TRBJ2-1
CDR3 DNA: TGTGCCACCAAACCCAGGGAAGGGCTCAGCGGGAGCTCCTACAATGAGCAGTTCTTC
CDR3 protein: CATKPREGLSGSSYNEQFF

V gene: TRBV27
D gene: TRBD1
clone size: many
CDR3 length: 14
J gene: TRBJ1-2
CDR3 DNA: TGTGCCAGCAGTGACAGGGGGGGATACTATGGCTACACCTTC
CDR3 protein: CASSDRGGYYGYTF

V gene: TRBV10-1
D gene: NA
clone size: NA
CDR3 length: 15
J gene: TRBJ2-1
CDR3 DNA: TGCGCCAGCAGTGAATTCGTCGGAAGCTACAATGAGCAGTTCTTC
CDR3 protein: CASSEFVGSYNEQFF

V gene: TRBV6-1
D gene: NA
clone size: many
CDR3 length: 14
J gene: TRBJ1-1
CDR3 DNA: TGTGCCAGCAGCCACCCAAATCTGAACACTGAAGCTTTCTTT
CDR3 protein: CASSHPNLNTEAFF

V gene: TRBV28
D gene: NA
clone size: many
CDR3 length: 14
J gene: TRBJ2-5
CDR3 DNA: TGTGCCAGCAGTTTATCAGGGTTGCCAGAGACCCAGTACTTC
CDR3 protein: CASSLSGLPETQYF

V gene: TRBV7-9
D gene: NA
clone size: NA
CDR3 length: 14
J gene: TRBJ2-6
CDR3 DNA: TGTGCCATCCTGATCTTTGGGGGGGCCAACGTCCTGACTTTC
CDR3 protein: CAILIFGGANVLTF

V gene: TRBV2
D gene: NA
clone size: many
CDR3 length: 13
J gene: TRBJ2-3
CDR3 DNA: TGTGCCAGCAGTGGAGGGGAGTACTCGCGGGAGTATTTT
CDR3 protein: CASSGGEYSREYF

V gene: TRBV4-1
D gene: NA
clone size: NA
CDR3 length: 15
J gene: TRBJ1-5
CDR3 DNA: TGCGCCAGCAGCCAAGTACAGGATAGCAATCAGCCCCAGCATTTT
CDR3 protein: CASSQVQDSNQPQHF

V gene: TRBV6-5
D gene: NA
clone size: few
CDR3 length: 16
J gene: TRBJ2-2
CDR3 DNA: TGTGCCAGCAGTTACTCCAGGGCTAGCAGTACGGGGGAGCTGTTTTTT
CDR3 protein: CASSYSRASSTGELFF

V gene: TRBV20-1
D gene: NA
clone size: NA
CDR3 length: 17
J gene: TRBJ2-6
CDR3 DNA: TGCAGTGCTAGTTTGAGACAGGGAGGATCTGGGGCCAACGTCCTGACTTTC
CDR3 protein: CSASLRQGGSGANVLTF

V gene: TRBV4-1
D gene: NA
clone size: few
CDR3 length: 14
J gene: TRBJ2-3
CDR3 DNA: TGCGCCAGCAGCCAAGCCAGCAGCACAGATACGCAGTATTTT
CDR3 protein: CASSQASSTDTQYF

V gene: TRBV7-3
D gene: NA
clone size: many
CDR3 length: 13
J gene: TRBJ1-2
CDR3 DNA: TGTGCCAGCAGCCGCTGGGGCGCGGGTGGCTACACCTTC
CDR3 protein: CASSRWGAGGYTF

V gene: TRBV6-1
D gene: NA
clone size: NA
CDR3 length: 12
J gene: TRBJ2-1
CDR3 DNA: TGTGCCAGCAGAACGGGACTCTTTGAGCAGTTCTTC
CDR3 protein: CASRTGLFEQFF

V gene: TRBV2
D gene: NA
clone size: many
CDR3 length: 13
J gene: TRBJ2-7
CDR3 DNA: TGTGCCAGCAACCGTCTGGAATCCTACGAGCAGTACTTC
CDR3 protein: CASNRLESYEQYF

V gene: TRBV5-5
D gene: TRBD1
clone size: few
CDR3 length: 17
J gene: TRBJ1-6
CDR3 DNA: TGTGCCAGCAGCTTGGGACCGGACAGGGGGTCAAATTCACCCCTCCACTTT
CDR3 protein: CASSLGPDRGSNSPLHF

V gene: TRBV9
D gene: NA
clone size: NA
CDR3 length: 15
J gene: TRBJ1-5
CDR3 DNA: TGTGCCAGCAGCGCCAGCACAGGGTTCAATCAGCCCCAGCATTTT
CDR3 protein: CASSASTGFNQPQHF

V gene: TRBV2
D gene: TRBD2
clone size: few
CDR3 length: 13
J gene: TRBJ2-7
CDR3 DNA: TGTGCCAGCAGCGTCAGCGGGAAGGTCGAGCAGTACTTC
CDR3 protein: CASSVSGKVEQYF

V gene: TRBV7-9
D gene: TRBD1
clone size: NA
CDR3 length: 16
J gene: TRBJ1-1
CDR3 DNA: TGTGCCAACAGACCTAACAGGGGTGGGTTCTATACTGAAGCTTTCTTT
CDR3 protein: CANRPNRGGFYTEAFF

V gene: TRBV19
D gene: NA
clone size: NA
CDR3 length: 14
J gene: TRBJ2-3
CDR3 DNA: TGTGCCAGTAGTATCCCGGGGAGTACAGATACGCAGTATTTT
CDR3 protein: CASSIPGSTDTQYF

V gene: TRBV7-8
D gene: TRBD1
clone size: few
CDR3 length: 15
J gene: TRBJ1-2
CDR3 DNA: TGTGCCAGCAGTCCCCCCCCGGGACAGGCTGTTCGCTACACCTTC
CDR3 protein: CASSPPPGQAVRYTF

V gene: TRBV6-2/TRBV6-3
D gene: TRBD1
clone size: NA
CDR3 length: 12
J gene: TRBJ1-1
CDR3 DNA: TGTGCCAGTAGAAACCAGGGGGTGCAAGCTTTCTTT
CDR3 protein: CASRNQGVQAFF